This T cell receptor beta chain was found in a study of blood T cells in healthy people across ages. Sample-barcoded 5' priming and a J-beta primer mix drove a second PCR of 7 to 11 cycles. Each TCR beta cDNA got a 12-nucleotide random molecular identifier. TCRdb recomputed calls from the 5' RACE reads with MiXCR, one row per CDR3 protein. The table records more than 900,000 distinct CDR3 sequences, about 23% of them present only once. The same sample was also used in a study of T cells of mothers and their children. That investigation notes: The study sampled a few healthy Caucasian mothers and their six children. The yield was over 8.5 million TCR beta CDR3 reads from each mother and approximately 3 million from each child. Normalized overlap was always slightly, never significantly, higher in related than unrelated mother-child pairs.

Sample: blood. This receptor was obtained from a girl aged 2-9 years in good health.

The CDR3 DNA reads TGCAGCGTTCGAGGAGGGCGTAACTCCTACGAGCAGTACTTC. It encodes CSVRGGRNSYEQYF. The chain employs TRBV29-1 and TRBJ2-7, with a weak D call TRBD2 (6 bases). Per the germline V gene, CDR1 is SQVTM and CDR2 is ANQGSEA. The CDR3 has 14 residues. V shed 5 bases and J shed 0 bases, with 14 bases lying between them.